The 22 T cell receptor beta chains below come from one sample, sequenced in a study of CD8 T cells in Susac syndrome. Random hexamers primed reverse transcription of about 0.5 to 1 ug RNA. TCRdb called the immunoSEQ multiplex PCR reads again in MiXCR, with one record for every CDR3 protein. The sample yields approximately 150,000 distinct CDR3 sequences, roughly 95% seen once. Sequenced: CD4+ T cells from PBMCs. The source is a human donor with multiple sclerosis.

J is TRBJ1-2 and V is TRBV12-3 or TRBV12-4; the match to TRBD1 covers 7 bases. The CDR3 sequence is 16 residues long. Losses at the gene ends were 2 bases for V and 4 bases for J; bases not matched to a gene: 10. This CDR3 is CASSLPPRTGLYGYTF. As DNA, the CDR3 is TGTGCCAGCAGTTTACCCCCAAGGACAGGCCTCTATGGCTACACCTTC.

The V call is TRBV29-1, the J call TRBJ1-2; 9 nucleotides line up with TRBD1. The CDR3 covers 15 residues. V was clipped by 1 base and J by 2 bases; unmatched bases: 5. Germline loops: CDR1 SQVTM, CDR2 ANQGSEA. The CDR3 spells CSVEGTGELNYGYTF. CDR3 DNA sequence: TGCAGCGTTGAAGGGACAGGGGAGTTGAACTATGGCTACACCTTC.

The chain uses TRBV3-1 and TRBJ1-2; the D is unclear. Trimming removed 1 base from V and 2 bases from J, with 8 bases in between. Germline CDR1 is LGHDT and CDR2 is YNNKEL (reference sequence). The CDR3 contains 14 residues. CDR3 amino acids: CASSQGGVNYGYTF. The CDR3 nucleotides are TGTGCCAGCAGCCAAGGGGGAGTGAACTATGGCTACACCTTC.

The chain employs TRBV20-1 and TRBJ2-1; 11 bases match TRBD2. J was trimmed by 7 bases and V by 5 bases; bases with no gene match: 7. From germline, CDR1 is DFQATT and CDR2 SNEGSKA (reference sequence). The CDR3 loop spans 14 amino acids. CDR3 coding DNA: TGCAGTGCTTATATTAGCGGGGGGGCGAATGAGCAGTTCTTC. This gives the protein CSAYISGGANEQFF.

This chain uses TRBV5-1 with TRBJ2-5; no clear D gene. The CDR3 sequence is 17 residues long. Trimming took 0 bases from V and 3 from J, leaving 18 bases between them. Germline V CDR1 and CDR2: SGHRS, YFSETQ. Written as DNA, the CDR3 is TGCGCCAGCAGCTTGGCATCACCTCAGGTAGAGGAAGAGACCCAGTACTTC. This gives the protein CASSLASPQVEEETQYF.

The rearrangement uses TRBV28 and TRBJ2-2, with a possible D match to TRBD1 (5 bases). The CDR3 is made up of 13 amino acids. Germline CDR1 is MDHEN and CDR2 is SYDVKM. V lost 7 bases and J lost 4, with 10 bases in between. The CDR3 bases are TGTGCCAGCATCCAGGGCGGCACCGGGGAGCTGTTTTTT. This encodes CASIQGGTGELFF.

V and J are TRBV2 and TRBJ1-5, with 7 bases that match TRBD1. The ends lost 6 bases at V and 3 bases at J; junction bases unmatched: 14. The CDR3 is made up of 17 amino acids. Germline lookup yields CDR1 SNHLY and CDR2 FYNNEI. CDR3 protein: CASRAMARDSANQPQHF. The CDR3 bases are TGTGCCAGCAGGGCCATGGCGCGGGACAGCGCCAATCAGCCCCAGCATTTT.

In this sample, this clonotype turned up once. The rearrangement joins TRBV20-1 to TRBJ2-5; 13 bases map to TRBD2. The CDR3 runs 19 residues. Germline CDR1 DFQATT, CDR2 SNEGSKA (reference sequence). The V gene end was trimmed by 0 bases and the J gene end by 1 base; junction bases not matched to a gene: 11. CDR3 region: CSARDELGTSGAIQETQYF. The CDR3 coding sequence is TGCAGTGCTAGAGACGAATTAGGGACTAGCGGGGCGATCCAAGAGACCCAGTACTTC.

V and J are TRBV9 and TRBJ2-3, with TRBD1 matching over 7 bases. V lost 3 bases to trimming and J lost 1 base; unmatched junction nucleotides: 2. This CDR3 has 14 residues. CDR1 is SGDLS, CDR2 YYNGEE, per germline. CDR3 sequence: CASSAGQGTDTQYF. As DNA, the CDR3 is TGTGCCAGCAGCGCTGGACAGGGCACAGATACGCAGTATTTT.

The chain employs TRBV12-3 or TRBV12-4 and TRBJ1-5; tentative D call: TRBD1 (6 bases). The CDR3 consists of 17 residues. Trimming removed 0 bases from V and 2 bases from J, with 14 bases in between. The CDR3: CASSLALGGYGNQPQHF. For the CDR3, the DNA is TGTGCCAGCAGTTTAGCGCTTGGGGGCTATGGCAATCAGCCCCAGCATTTT.

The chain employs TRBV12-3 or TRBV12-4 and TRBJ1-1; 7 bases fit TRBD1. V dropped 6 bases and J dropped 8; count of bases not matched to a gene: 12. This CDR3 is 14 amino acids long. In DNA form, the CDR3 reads TGTGCCAGCAGCCCCGATACTGAACAGGGGGAAGCTTTCTTT. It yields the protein CASSPDTEQGEAFF.

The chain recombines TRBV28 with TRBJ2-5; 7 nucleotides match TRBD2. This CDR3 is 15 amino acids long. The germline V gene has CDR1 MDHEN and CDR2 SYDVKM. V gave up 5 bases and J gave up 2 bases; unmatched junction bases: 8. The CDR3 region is CASSTPRGVQETQYF. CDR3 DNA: TGTGCCAGCAGTACCCCTCGGGGGGTTCAAGAGACCCAGTACTTC.

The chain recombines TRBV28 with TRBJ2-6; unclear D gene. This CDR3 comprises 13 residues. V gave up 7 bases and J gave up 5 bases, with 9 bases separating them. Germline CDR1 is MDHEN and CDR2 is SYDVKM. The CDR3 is CASTPGWANVLTF. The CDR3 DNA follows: TGTGCCAGCACCCCCGGTTGGGCCAACGTCCTGACTTTC.

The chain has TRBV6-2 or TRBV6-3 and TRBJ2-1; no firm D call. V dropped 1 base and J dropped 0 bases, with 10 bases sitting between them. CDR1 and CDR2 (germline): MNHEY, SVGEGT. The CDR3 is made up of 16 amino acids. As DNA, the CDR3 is TGTGCCAGCAGTTACTACCCCGGCCTCTCCTACAATGAGCAGTTCTTC. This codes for CASSYYPGLSYNEQFF.

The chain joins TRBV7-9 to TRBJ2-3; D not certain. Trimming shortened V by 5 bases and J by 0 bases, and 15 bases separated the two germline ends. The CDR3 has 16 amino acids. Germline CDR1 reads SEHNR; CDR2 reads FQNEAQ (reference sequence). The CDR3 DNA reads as TGTGCCAGCAGCCCCCCCTGGACGCATAGCACAGATACGCAGTATTTT. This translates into CASSPPWTHSTDTQYF.

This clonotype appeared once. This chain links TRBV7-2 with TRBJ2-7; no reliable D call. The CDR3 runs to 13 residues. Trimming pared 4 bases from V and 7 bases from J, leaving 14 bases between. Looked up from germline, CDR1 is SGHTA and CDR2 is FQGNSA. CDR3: CASSSRPAREQYF. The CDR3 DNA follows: TGTGCCAGCAGCTCCAGGCCGGCGAGGGAGCAGTACTTC.

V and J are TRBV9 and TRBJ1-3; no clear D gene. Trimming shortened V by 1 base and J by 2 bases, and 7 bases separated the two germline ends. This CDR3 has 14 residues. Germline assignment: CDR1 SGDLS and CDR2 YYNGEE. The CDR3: CASSVKTAGNTIYF. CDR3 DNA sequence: TGTGCCAGCAGCGTAAAAACGGCTGGAAACACCATATATTTT.

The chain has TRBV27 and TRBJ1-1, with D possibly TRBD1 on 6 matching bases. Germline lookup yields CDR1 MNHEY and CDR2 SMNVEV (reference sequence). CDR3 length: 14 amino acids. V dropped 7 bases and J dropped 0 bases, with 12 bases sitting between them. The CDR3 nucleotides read TGTGCCAGCAATAAACAGGGATTGAACACTGAAGCTTTCTTT. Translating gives CASNKQGLNTEAFF.

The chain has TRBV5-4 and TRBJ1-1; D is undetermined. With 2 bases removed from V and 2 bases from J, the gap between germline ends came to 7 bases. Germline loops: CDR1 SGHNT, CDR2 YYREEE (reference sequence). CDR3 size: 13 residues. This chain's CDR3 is CASSLDPNTEAFF. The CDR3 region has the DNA TGTGCCAGCAGCTTAGACCCCAACACTGAAGCTTTCTTT. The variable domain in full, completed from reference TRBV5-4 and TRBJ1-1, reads ETGVTQSPTHLIKTRGQQVTLRCSSQSGHNTVSWYQQALGQGPQFIFQYYREEENGRGNFPPRFSGLQFPNYSSELNVNALELDDSALYLCASSLDPNTEAFFGQGTRLTVV.

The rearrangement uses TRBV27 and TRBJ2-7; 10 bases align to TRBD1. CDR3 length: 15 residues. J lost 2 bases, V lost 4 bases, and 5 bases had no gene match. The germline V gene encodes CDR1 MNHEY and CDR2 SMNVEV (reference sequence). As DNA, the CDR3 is TGTGCCAGCAGTTCCCGGACAGGGGGGGCCTACGAGCAGTACTTC. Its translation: CASSSRTGGAYEQYF.

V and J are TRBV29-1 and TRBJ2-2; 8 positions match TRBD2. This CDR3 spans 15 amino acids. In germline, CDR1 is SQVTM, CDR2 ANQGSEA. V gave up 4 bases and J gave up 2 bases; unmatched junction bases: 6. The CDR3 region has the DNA TGCAGCGTTGTGAGACTAGCGACTAACACCGGGGAGCTGTTTTTT. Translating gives CSVVRLATNTGELFF.

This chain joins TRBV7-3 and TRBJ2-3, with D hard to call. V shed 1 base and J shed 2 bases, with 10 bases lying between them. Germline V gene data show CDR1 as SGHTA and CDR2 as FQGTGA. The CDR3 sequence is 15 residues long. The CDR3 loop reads CASSLIPSYTDTQYF. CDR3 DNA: TGTGCCAGCAGCTTAATCCCTTCATACACAGATACGCAGTATTTT.